This TCR beta chain was sequenced during a study of blood T cell repertoires in COVID-19. Germline V gives CDR1 SQVTM, CDR2 ANQGSEA. The CDR3 sequence is 15 residues long. The V and J ends lost 4 bases and 4 bases, in that order; junction bases with no gene match: 7. Sequenced by immunoSEQ multiplex PCR; TCRdb stores in-frame clones only, minus some. The data contain 150,000 to 200,000 clones, approximately 90% of them singletons. The sequencing sample was made of peripheral blood. The receptor was derived from a man aged 35 to 55 with active or convalescent COVID-19. The chain recombines TRBV29-1 with TRBJ1-3; 10 nucleotides match TRBD1. DNA for the CDR3: TGCAGCGTTGTGACAGGGGGCTTCGGGGGAAACACCATATATTTT. The encoded protein is CSVVTGGFGGNTIYF.